Here is one T cell receptor (beta chain) with its context. Its target is not known. A much larger clone lies one base from this, so it may be a read error. The data were obtained in a study of post-analysis software for immune sequencing data. On the study more broadly: Secondary progressive, relapsing-remitting and progressive-relapsing multiple sclerosis were among the included disease courses.

Study-wide results and limits: Among 5 or 6 TRBV segments more frequent in patients than controls were TRBV5-6, TRBV5-1 and TRBV20-1. Versus controls, multiple sclerosis patients showed significantly lower diversity (normalized Chao1).

The CDR3 contains 17 residues. CDR1 SGHRS and CDR2 YFSETQ come from the germline V gene. Unique molecular identifiers were built into the TCR beta cDNA libraries. TCRdb redid the calling of the PCR reads with MiXCR, one entry per CDR3 protein. The sample yields about 260,000 distinct CDR3 sequences, 36% seen once. The sequenced sample was blood. The gene calls are TRBV5-1 and TRBJ2-3; 10 bases are a match to TRBD2. The TCR was taken from a girl aged 10 to 17 with multiple sclerosis. DNA for the CDR3: TGCACCAGCAGCTTGGGCAGAGCGGGAGGGAGCACAGATACGCAGTATTTT. Its protein is CTSSLGRAGGSTDTQYF.